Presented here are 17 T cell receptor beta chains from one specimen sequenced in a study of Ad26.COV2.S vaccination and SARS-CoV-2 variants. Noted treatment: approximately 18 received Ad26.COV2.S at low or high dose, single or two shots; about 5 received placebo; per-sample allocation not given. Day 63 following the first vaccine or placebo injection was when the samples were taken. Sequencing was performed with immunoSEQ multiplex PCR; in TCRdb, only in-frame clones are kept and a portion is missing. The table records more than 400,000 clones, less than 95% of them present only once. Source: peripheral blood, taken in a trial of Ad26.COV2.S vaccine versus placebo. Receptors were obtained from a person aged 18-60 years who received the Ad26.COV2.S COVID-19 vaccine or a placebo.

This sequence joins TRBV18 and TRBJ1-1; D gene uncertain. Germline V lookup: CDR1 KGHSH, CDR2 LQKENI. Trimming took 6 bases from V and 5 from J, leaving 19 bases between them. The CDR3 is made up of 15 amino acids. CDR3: CASSLFEMRETEAFF. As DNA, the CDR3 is TGTGCCAGCTCCCTTTTTGAGATGCGGGAGACTGAAGCTTTCTTT.

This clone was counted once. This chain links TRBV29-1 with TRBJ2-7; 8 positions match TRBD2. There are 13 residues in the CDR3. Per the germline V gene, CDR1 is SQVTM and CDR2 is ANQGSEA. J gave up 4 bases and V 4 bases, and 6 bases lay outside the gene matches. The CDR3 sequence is CSVVRAGGYEQYF. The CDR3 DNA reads TGCAGCGTTGTGCGGGCGGGAGGTTACGAGCAGTACTTC.

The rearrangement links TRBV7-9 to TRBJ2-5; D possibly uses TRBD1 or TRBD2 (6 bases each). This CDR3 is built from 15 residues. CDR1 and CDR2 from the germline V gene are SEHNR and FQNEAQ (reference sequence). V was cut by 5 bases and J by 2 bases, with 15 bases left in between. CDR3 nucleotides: TGTGCCAGCAGCCCCGCTACGGGGGCGCAAGAGACCCAGTACTTC. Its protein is CASSPATGAQETQYF. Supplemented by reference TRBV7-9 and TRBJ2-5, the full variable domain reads DTGVSQNPRHKITKRGQNVTFRCDPISEHNRLYWYRQTLGQGPEFLTYFQNEAQLEKSRLLSDRFSAERPKGSFSTLEIQRTEQGDSAMYLCASSPATGAQETQYFGPGTRLLVL.

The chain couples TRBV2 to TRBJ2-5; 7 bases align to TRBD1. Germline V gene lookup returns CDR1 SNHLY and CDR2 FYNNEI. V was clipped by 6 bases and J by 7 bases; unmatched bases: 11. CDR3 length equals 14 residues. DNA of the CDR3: TGTGCCAGCAGAGATACAGGGGCCCGGGGGACCCAGTACTTC. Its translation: CASRDTGARGTQYF.

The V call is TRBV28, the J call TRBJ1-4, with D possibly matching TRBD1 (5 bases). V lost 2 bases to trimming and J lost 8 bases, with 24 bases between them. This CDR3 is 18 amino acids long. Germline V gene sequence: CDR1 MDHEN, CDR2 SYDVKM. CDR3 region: CASSLNLDGGSVDEKLFF. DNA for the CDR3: TGTGCCAGCAGTTTAAATCTGGACGGGGGGTCGGTAGACGAAAAACTGTTTTTT.

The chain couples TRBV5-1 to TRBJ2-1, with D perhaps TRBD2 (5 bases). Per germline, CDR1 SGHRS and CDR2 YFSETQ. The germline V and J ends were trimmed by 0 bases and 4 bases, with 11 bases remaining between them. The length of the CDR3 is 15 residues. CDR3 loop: CASSLGGNVYNEQFF. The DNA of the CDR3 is TGCGCCAGCAGCTTGGGAGGGAACGTGTACAATGAGCAGTTCTTC.

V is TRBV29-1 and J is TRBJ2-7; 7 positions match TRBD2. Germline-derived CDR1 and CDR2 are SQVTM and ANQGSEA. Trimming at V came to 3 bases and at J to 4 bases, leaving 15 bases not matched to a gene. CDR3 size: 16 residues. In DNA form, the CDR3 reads TGCAGCGTTGACCAACGGGGAGGGGAGGGGACTTACGAGCAGTACTTC. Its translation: CSVDQRGGEGTYEQYF.

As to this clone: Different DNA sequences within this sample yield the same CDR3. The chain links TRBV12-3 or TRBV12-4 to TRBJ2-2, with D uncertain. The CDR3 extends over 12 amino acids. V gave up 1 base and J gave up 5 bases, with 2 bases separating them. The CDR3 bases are TGTGCCAGCAGTTTAGGAACCGGGGAGCTGTTTTTT. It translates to CASSLGTGELFF.

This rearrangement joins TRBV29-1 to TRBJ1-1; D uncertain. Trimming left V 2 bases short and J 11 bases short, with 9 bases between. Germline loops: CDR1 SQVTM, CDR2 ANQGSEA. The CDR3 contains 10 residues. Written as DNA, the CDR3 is TGCAGCGTTGAACCCGGAGGGGCTTTCTTT. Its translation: CSVEPGGAFF.

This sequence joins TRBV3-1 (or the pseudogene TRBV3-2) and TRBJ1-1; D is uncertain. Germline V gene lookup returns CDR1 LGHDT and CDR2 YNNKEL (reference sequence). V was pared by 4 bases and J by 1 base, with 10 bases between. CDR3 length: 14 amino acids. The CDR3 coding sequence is TGTGCCAGCAGCCCGGGTGGCTGGAACACTGAAGCTTTCTTT. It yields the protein CASSPGGWNTEAFF.

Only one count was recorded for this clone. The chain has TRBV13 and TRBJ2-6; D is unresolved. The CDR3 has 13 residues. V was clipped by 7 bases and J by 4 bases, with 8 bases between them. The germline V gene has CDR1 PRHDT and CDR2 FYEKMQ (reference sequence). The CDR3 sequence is CASKSLGANVLTF. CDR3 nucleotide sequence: TGTGCCAGCAAGTCCCTCGGGGCCAACGTCCTGACTTTC.

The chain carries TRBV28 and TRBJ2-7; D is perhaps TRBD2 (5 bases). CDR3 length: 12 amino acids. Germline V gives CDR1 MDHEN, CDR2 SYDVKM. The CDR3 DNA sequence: TGTGCTTCTTTTAACGGGGAGTACGAGCAGTACTTC. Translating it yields CASFNGEYEQYF. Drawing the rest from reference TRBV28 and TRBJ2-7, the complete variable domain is DVKVTQSSRYLVKRTGEKVFLECVQDMDHENMFWYRQDPGLGLRLIYFSYDVKMKEKGDIPEGYSVSREKKERFSLILESASTNQTSMYLCASFNGEYEQYFGPGTRLTVT.

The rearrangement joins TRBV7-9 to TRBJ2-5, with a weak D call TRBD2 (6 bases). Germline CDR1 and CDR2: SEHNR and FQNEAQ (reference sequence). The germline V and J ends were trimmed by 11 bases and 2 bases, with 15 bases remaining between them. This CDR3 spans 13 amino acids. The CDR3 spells CALQVAAQETQYF. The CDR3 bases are TGTGCCCTGCAGGTAGCGGCTCAAGAGACCCAGTACTTC.

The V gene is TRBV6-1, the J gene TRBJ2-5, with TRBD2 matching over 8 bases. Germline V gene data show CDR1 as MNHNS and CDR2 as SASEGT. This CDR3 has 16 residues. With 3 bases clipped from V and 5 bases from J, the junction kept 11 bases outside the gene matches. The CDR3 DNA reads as TGTGCCAGCAGTGAGACTAGCGCACGGATGTTGGAGACCCAGTACTTC. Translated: CASSETSARMLETQYF.

For the CDR3, the DNA is TGTGCCAGTAGTCCCCGGACTATCAATCAGCCCCAGCATTTT. Protein sequence: CASSPRTINQPQHF. This chain uses TRBV19 with TRBJ1-5; no definite D call. V lost 5 bases and J 3 bases, leaving 11 bases between the germline ends. This CDR3 is 14 amino acids long. Germline assignment: CDR1 LNHDA and CDR2 SQIVND (reference sequence).

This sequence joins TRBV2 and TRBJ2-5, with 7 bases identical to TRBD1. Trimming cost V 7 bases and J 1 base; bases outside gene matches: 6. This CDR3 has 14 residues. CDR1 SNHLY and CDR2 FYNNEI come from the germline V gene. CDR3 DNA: TGTGCCAGCAACAGAGACAGGGCCCAAGAGACCCAGTACTTC. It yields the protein CASNRDRAQETQYF.

The CDR3 reads CASKVDRDYEQYF. The CDR3 DNA is TGCGCCAGCAAAGTGGACAGGGATTACGAGCAGTACTTC. The chain uses TRBV10-1 and TRBJ2-7; TRBD1 aligns across 8 bases. V was pared by 7 bases and J by 4 bases, with 6 bases of the junction left unmatched. The CDR3 consists of 13 residues. CDR1 is WNHNN and CDR2 is SYGVQD in the germline V gene (reference sequence).